The 11 T cell receptor beta chains in this list originate from one sample, sequenced in a study of T cell changes during pregnancy in multiple sclerosis. Repertoires were generated with immunoSEQ multiplex PCR, while TCRdb's copy carries only in-frame clones and drops some. This table holds 55,000 to 85,000 clones, about 91% found once. Here the sequenced sample was peripheral blood, taken after pregnancy. The receptors shown here come from a female donor with multiple sclerosis, enrolled in a pregnancy study.

This chain connects TRBV7-9 to TRBJ1-4, with 9 bases lining up with TRBD1. The germline gives CDR1 SEHNR, CDR2 FQNEAQ (reference sequence). V shed 4 bases and J 8 bases; nucleotides not matched to a gene: 5. The CDR3 is 14 residues long. CDR3 in amino acids: CASSYRGREEKLFF. The CDR3 nucleotides are TGTGCCAGCAGCTACAGGGGGCGAGAGGAAAAACTGTTTTTT.

In regard to this clone: One end of the junction fails to match germline, which may point to a read error. The J gene is TRBJ2-5, the V gene TRBV6-1; D gene uncertain. CDR1 and CDR2 from the germline V gene are MNHNS and SASEGT. The CDR3 runs to 14 residues. The CDR3 sequence is CASSEGSTPETQYF. CDR3 DNA: TGTGCCAGCAGCGAAGGTTCTACTCCGGAGACCCAGTACTTC.

The chain employs TRBV5-6 and TRBJ2-7; possible D gene TRBD1, 6 bases. CDR3 length equals 16 residues. Trimming left V 3 bases short and J 2 bases short, with 18 bases between. Germline-derived CDR1 and CDR2 are SGHDT and YYEEEE. In nucleotides, the CDR3 is TGTGCCAGCAGCTCCTACGGCGAGACAGGCCCCTACGAGCAGTACTTC. It translates to CASSSYGETGPYEQYF.

This rearrangement joins TRBV6-1 to TRBJ1-1, with 7 nucleotides matching TRBD1. Germline trimming cut 6 bases from V and 4 bases from J; bases unmatched to any gene: 8. The CDR3 loop spans 14 amino acids. Per germline, CDR1 MNHNS and CDR2 SASEGT. The CDR3 loop reads CASSAGGKATEAFF. The CDR3 DNA sequence: TGTGCCAGCAGCGCAGGGGGTAAGGCCACTGAAGCTTTCTTT.

This CDR3 is CASSFGLNQETQYF. The CDR3, as DNA: TGTGCCAGCAGCTTCGGACTGAACCAAGAGACCCAGTACTTC. This chain connects TRBV7-2 to TRBJ2-5; D possibly corresponds to TRBD2 (5 bases). This CDR3 region has 14 residues. Trimming cost V 3 bases and J 0 bases, with 8 bases left between them. Germline lookup yields CDR1 SGHTA and CDR2 FQGNSA.

A few counts support this clone. This chain uses TRBV10-2 with TRBJ1-1; D gene uncertain. The CDR3 spans 12 residues. Trimming took off 4 bases at V and 11 bases at J, with 14 bases between the two ends. CDR1 and CDR2 (germline): WSHSY, SAAADI. CDR3 residues: CASSGWVNGAFF. In DNA, the CDR3 is TGCGCCAGCAGTGGGTGGGTCAACGGGGCTTTCTTT.

The chain uses TRBV2 and TRBJ2-2; D unclear. Trimming shortened V by 0 bases and J by 5 bases, and 10 bases separated the two germline ends. The length of the CDR3 is 15 residues. Germline lookup yields CDR1 SNHLY and CDR2 FYNNEI. The DNA of the CDR3 is TGTGCCAGCAGTGAAGCGATAACTGTAACCGGGGAGCTGTTTTTT. This codes for CASSEAITVTGELFF.

This chain links TRBV4-1 with TRBJ1-2; D is perhaps TRBD1 (6 bases). Germline V gene sequence: CDR1 MGHRA, CDR2 YSYEKL. The CDR3 contains 15 residues. The V end was cut by 2 bases, the J end by 1 base, with 11 bases between. This CDR3 reads CASSQPTGYNYGYTF. CDR3 sequence (DNA): TGCGCCAGCAGCCAACCAACAGGGTATAACTATGGCTACACCTTC.

The V and J genes are TRBV28 and TRBJ2-3; 8 bases agree with TRBD2. Germline CDR1 MDHEN, CDR2 SYDVKM. V lost 6 bases to trimming and J lost 13 bases; unmatched junction nucleotides: 9. The CDR3 sequence is 12 residues long. The CDR3 here is CASSSQREREYF. The CDR3 region has the DNA TGTGCCAGCAGCTCCCAGCGGGAGCGAGAGTATTTT.

This clone has a single count. The chain recombines TRBV7-9 with TRBJ2-5; 7 bases are shared with TRBD1. Unmatched junction bases numbered 1, after V lost 6 bases and J lost 3 bases. The CDR3 sequence is 12 residues long. The germline gives CDR1 SEHNR, CDR2 FQNEAQ (reference sequence). The DNA of the CDR3 is TGTGCCAGCAGAGGGACAGAAGAGACCCAGTACTTC. Translation gives CASRGTEETQYF.

V usage is TRBV18 and J usage is TRBJ1-1, with 7 bases fitting TRBD1. The CDR3 is made up of 14 amino acids. The germline gives CDR1 KGHSH, CDR2 LQKENI. J gave up 4 bases and V 3 bases, and 5 bases lay outside the gene matches. The DNA of the CDR3 is TGTGCCAGCTCACCCCCAGGGGGTGGCACTGAAGCTTTCTTT. Its protein is CASSPPGGGTEAFF.